This T cell receptor (beta chain) was captured in a study of control samples from healthy donors and cancer patients. Per germline, CDR1 DFQATT and CDR2 SNEGSKA (reference sequence). The V and J ends lost 3 bases and 6 bases, in that order; junction bases with no gene match: 4. CDR3 length: 14 residues. Data came from immunoSEQ multiplex PCR; TCRdb stores just in-frame clones and leaves some out. The table has more than 95,000 clones, about 92% seen once. Sequenced input: blood. The TCR comes from a man aged 18 to 35 in good health. V and J are TRBV20-1 and TRBJ2-3; 12 bases map to TRBD2. CDR3 sequence: CSASALAGGDTQYF. CDR3 DNA sequence: TGCAGTGCTAGTGCGCTAGCGGGAGGGGATACGCAGTATTTT.